The T cell receptor beta chain under discussion was sequenced for a study of T cell responses to AZD1222 COVID-19 vaccine. The study, taken as a whole, reports: The study sampled repertoires only after the peak T cell response. White British people made up most donors, females outnumbered males, and clonal diversity was possibly underestimated.

The CDR3 has 12 residues. The germline gives CDR1 SGHDT, CDR2 YYEEEE. V lost 7 bases to trimming and J lost 3 bases, with 11 bases between them. About this clone: Its antigen is unidentified.

The repertoire was sequenced with immunoSEQ multiplex PCR; TCRdb's copy has only in-frame clones and lacks some. This sample has 72,000 or so clones, with about 88% found just once. The source material was peripheral blood, sampled 28 days after the second AZD1222 dose. The clonotype comes from an adult who received the AZD1222 COVID-19 vaccine. The chain links TRBV5-6 to TRBJ2-7; D gene uncertain. The CDR3 DNA follows: TGTGCCAGCTCTAACAAGGGCTACGAGCAGTACTTC. It codes for CASSNKGYEQYF.